This TCR beta chain was captured in a study of shared clonotypes between healthy human individuals. Whole-study results and caveats: Shared clonotypes: about 4.6% naive CD4, around 3.5% naive CD8, roughly 2.2% memory CD4, 0.35% to 0.5% memory CD8.

Trimming removed 1 base from V and 4 bases from J, with 3 bases in between. The CDR3 extends over 12 amino acids. CDR1 is SGHTA, CDR2 FQGNSA, per germline. As for this clone: Its antigen is as yet unknown.

On sorted subsets, replicate PCRs used 200 to 250 ng DNA, or some 28,000 T cell genomes. Profiling relied on immunoSEQ multiplex PCR, and the TCRdb table lists in-frame clones only, not all of them. Among 550,000 to 650,000 clones listed, about 96% were seen once. CD45RO-negative cells were positively selected for CCR7, leaving out terminally differentiated effector memory CD45RA+ cells. Adults of Caucasian background living in Nashville, Tennessee made up all donors. The rearrangement uses TRBV7-2 and TRBJ2-3; D gene ambiguous. This clonotype was sampled from a woman aged 25 to 39 in good health. Sequencing was done on a sample of naive CD8+ T cells sorted from blood. DNA of the CDR3: TGTGCCAGCAGCTTAGACCCAGATACGCAGTATTTT. Translated, it gives CASSLDPDTQYF.